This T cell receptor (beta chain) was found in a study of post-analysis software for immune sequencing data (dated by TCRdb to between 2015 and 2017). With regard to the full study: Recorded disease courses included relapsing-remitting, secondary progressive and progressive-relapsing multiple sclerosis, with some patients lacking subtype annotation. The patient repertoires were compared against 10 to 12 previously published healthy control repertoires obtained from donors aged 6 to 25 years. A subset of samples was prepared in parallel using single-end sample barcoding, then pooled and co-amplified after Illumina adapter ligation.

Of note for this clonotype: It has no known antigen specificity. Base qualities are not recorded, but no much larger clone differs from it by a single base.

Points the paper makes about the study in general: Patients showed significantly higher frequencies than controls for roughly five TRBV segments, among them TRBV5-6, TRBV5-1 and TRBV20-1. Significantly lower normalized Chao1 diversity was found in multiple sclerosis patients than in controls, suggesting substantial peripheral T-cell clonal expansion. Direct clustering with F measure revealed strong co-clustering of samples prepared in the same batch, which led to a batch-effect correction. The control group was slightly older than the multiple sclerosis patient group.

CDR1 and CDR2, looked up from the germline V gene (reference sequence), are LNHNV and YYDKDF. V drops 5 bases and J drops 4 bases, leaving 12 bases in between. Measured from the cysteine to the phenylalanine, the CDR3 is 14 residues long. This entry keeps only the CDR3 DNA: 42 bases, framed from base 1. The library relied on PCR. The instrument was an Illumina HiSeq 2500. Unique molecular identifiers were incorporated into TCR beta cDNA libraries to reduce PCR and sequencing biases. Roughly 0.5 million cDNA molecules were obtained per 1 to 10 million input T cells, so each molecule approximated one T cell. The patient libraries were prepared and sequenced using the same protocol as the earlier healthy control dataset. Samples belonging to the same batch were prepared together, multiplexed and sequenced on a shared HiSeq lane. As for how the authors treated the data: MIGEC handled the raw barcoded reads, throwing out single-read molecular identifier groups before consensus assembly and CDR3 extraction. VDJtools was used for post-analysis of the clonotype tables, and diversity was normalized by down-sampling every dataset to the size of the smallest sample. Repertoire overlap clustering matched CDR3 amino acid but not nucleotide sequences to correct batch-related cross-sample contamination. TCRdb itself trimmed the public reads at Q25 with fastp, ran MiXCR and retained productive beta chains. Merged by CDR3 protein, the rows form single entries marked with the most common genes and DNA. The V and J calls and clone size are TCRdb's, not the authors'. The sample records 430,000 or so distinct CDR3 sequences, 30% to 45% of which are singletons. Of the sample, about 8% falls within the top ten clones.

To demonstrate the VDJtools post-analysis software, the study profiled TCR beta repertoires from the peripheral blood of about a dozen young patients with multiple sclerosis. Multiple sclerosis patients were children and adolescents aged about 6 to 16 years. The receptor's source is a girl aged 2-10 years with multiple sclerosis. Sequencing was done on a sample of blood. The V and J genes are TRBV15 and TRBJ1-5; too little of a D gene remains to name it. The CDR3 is CATSPDATNQPQHF. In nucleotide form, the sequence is TGTGCCACCAGCCCGGACGCGACGAATCAGCCCCAGCATTTT.